The clone carrying this T cell receptor beta chain has only a few counts. The antigen is undetermined. This CDR3 has 16 residues. Germline loops: CDR1 SGHTA, CDR2 FQGNSA. V lost 0 bases and J lost 3; bases outside the gene matches: 6. These data belong to a study of cytomegalovirus exposure and HLA in healthy donors. General study results and limits: Per published reports, the classifier diagnosed cytomegalovirus status with high specificity and sensitivity.

PCR was performed using 60 Vbeta and 13 Jbeta primers. TCRdb keeps only in-frame clones here, not all; method: immunoSEQ multiplex PCR. Of more than 150,000 clones listed, about 88% were seen once; the top ten hold around 0.21%. This sequence was found in a girl under three years old in good health and CMV-seronegative. The sequencing input was PBMCs. The chain carries TRBV7-2 and TRBJ2-7; 9 bases are shared with TRBD2. The DNA for the CDR3 is TGTGCCAGCAGCTTAGCGGGGCTAGCGGGAAACTACGAGCAGTACTTC. Amino acid sequence: CASSLAGLAGNYEQYF.